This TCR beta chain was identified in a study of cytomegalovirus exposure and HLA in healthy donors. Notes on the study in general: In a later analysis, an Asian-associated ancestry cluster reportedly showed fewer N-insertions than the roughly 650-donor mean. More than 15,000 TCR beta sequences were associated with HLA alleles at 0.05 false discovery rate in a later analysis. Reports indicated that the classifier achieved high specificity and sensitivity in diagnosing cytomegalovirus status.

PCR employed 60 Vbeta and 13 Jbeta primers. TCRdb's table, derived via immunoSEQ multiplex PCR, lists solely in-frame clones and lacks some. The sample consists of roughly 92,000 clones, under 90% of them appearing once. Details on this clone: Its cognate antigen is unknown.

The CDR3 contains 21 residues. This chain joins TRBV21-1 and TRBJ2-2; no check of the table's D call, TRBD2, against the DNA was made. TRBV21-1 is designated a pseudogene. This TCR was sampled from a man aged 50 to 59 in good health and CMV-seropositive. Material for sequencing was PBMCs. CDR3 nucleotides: TGTGCCAGCAGCAAAAATCCCGGCCGGGGTAGGAACAGCGCGAACACCGGGGAGCTGTTTTTT. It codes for CASSKNPGRGRNSANTGELFF.